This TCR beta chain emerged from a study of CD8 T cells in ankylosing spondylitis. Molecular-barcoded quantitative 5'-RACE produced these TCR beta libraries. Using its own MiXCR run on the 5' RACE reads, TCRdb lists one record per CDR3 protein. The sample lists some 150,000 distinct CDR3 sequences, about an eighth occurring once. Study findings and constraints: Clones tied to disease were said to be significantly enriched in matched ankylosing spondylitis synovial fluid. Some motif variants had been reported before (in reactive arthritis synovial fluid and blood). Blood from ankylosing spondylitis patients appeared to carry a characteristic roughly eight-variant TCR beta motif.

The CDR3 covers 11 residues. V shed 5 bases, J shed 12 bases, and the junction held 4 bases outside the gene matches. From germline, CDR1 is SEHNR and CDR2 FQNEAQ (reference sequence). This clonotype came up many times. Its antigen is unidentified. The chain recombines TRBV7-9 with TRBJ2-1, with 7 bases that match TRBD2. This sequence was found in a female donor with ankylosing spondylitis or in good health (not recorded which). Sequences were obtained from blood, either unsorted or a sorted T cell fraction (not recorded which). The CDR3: CASSPGLWQFF. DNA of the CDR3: TGTGCCAGCAGCCCGGGACTATGGCAGTTCTTC. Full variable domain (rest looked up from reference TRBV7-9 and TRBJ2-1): DTGVSQNPRHKITKRGQNVTFRCDPISEHNRLYWYRQTLGQGPEFLTYFQNEAQLEKSRLLSDRFSAERPKGSFSTLEIQRTEQGDSAMYLCASSPGLWQFFGPGTRLTVL.